The clone carrying this T cell receptor beta chain was picked up a small number of times. The antigen remains undetermined. This sample was included in a study of identical twins. Regarding the study as a whole: Abundant beta clonotypes from cord blood had fewer insertions, unlike memory repertoires, which showed none. Shared out-of-frame alpha sequences (those common to twins) showed excess low generation probability.

Healthy Caucasians supplied all donations. Germline CDR1 reads SGHTA; CDR2 reads FQGNSA. The V gene lost 8 bases and the J gene lost 2 bases, with 19 bases spanning the gap. The length of the CDR3 is 17 residues. One entry per CDR3 protein results from TCRdb running MiXCR on the 5' RACE reads. The table includes approximately 630,000 distinct CDR3 sequences, just over 7% detected once. These same records also appear under a second study, on yellow fever vaccine responses in identical twins.

The V gene is TRBV7-2, the J gene TRBJ2-6, with unresolved D. The sequenced sample was PBMCs. The TCR sequence derives from a woman aged 18-30 years in good health. The CDR3 protein is CASATQSGRAGANVLTF. CDR3 sequence (DNA): TGTGCCAGCGCAACCCAATCTGGAAGGGCTGGGGCCAACGTCCTGACTTTC.